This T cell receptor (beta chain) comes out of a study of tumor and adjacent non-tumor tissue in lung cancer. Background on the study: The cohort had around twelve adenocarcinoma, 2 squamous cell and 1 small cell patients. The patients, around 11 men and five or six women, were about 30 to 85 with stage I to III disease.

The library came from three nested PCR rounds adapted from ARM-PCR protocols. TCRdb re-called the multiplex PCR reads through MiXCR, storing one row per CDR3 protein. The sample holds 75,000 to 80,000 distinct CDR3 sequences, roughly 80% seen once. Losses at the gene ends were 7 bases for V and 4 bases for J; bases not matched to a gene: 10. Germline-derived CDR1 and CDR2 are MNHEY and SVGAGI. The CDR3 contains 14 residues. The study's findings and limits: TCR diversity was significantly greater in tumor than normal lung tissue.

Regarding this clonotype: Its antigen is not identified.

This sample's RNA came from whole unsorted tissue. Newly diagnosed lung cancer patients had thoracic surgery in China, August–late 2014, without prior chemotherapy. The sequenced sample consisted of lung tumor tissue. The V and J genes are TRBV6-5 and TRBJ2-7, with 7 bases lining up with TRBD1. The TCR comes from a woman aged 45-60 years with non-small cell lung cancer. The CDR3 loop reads CASTWDSRTYEQYF. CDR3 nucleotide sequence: TGTGCCAGCACATGGGACAGTAGGACTTACGAGCAGTACTTC.